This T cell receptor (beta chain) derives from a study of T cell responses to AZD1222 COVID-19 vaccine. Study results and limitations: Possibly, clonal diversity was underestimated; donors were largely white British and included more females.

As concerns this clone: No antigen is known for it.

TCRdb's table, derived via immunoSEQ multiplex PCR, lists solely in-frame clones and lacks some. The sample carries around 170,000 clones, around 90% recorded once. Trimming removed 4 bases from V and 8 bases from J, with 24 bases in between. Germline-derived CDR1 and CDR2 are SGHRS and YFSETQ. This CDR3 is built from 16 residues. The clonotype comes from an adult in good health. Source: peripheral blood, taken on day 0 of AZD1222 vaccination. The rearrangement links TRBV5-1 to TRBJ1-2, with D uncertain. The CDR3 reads CASSPRAGWIMLGYTF. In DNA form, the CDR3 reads TGCGCCAGCAGCCCTCGGGCGGGGTGGATTATGTTGGGCTACACCTTC.